This TCR beta chain was recovered during a study of response to subunit inactivated influenza vaccine. Study-wide results and caveats: Every seasonal influenza vaccination brings in few new T cells, the authors suggested.

TCRdb reanalysed the RT-PCR reads using MiXCR and keeps one entry per CDR3 protein. The table lists more than 700,000 distinct CDR3 sequences, 20% to 25% of them singletons, with roughly a tenth in the top ten. On this clonotype: Its antigen is as yet unknown.

The starting material was PBMCs from blood, obtained about 5 days after vaccination. This clonotype was sampled from a man aged 45-65 years who received an inactivated influenza vaccine.

This CDR3 reads CATSRVAGVNTEAFF. DNA for the CDR3: TGTGCCACCAGCAGAGTGGCAGGGGTGAACACTGAAGCTTTCTTT. This rearrangement joins TRBV15 to TRBJ1-1, with a tentative D call TRBD1 (6 bases). V lost 1 base and J 0 bases, leaving 9 bases between the germline ends. The CDR3 sequence is 15 residues long. Looked up from germline, CDR1 is LNHNV and CDR2 is YYDKDF (reference sequence).